These T cell receptor beta chains were read from a single sample in a study of CD8+ T cells in alopecia areata. Profiling relied on immunoSEQ multiplex PCR, and the TCRdb table lists in-frame clones only, not all of them. The sample records roughly 150,000 clones, approximately 60% being singletons. The sequenced sample consisted of CD4+ T cells sorted from blood. These receptors all stem from a human donor in good health. The CDR3 runs from the conserved cysteine through the conserved F or W. The order of the fields is D gene, V gene, J gene, clone size, CDR3 DNA, CDR3 protein. The D gene is left open where the match is weak. Part of the rows lack a size; the others show once, few, many or a class for expanded clones.

D gene: NA; V gene: TRBV29-1; J gene: TRBJ1-1; clone size: NA; CDR3 DNA: TGCAGCGTTGGGCCAGGGATGAACACTGAAGCTTTCTTT; CDR3 protein: CSVGPGMNTEAFF
D gene: NA; V gene: TRBV7-9; J gene: TRBJ1-5; clone size: NA; CDR3 DNA: TGTGCCAGCACGGGGCAGTCACCCAATCAGCCCCAGCATTTT; CDR3 protein: CASTGQSPNQPQHF
D gene: NA; V gene: TRBV28; J gene: TRBJ1-2; clone size: few; CDR3 DNA: TGTGCCAGCAGTTTGGAAACCCCCAAGGGGGGCTACACCTTC; CDR3 protein: CASSLETPKGGYTF
D gene: TRBD2; V gene: TRBV29-1; J gene: TRBJ2-7; clone size: few; CDR3 DNA: TGCAGCGTTGTTGGGCAGCGGGAGCACTCCTACGAGCAGTACTTC; CDR3 protein: CSVVGQREHSYEQYF
D gene: NA; V gene: TRBV29-1; J gene: TRBJ1-1; clone size: NA; CDR3 DNA: TGCAGCGTTGGAGGGTTGAACACTGAAGCTTTCTTT; CDR3 protein: CSVGGLNTEAFF
D gene: NA; V gene: TRBV30; J gene: TRBJ2-2; clone size: NA; CDR3 DNA: TGTGCCTGGCGTGCGGTGGGGGTGAACACCGGGGAGCTGTTTTTT; CDR3 protein: CAWRAVGVNTGELFF
D gene: NA; V gene: TRBV7-9; J gene: TRBJ2-7; clone size: few; CDR3 DNA: TGTGCCAGCACCCTCTCACAGGGCTACGAGCAGTACTTC; CDR3 protein: CASTLSQGYEQYF
D gene: NA; V gene: TRBV18; J gene: TRBJ1-4; clone size: NA; CDR3 DNA: TGTGCCAGCTCACCAGTTCAGGACGAAAAACTGTTTTTT; CDR3 protein: CASSPVQDEKLFF
D gene: TRBD1; V gene: TRBV19; J gene: TRBJ1-1; clone size: few; CDR3 DNA: TGTGCCAGTAGTACCACGACAGGGAGAGCTTTCTTT; CDR3 protein: CASSTTTGRAFF
D gene: NA; V gene: TRBV29-1; J gene: TRBJ1-4; clone size: NA; CDR3 DNA: TGCAGCGTTGAAGAGGGACCGTTCGGGGAAAAACTGTTTTTT; CDR3 protein: CSVEEGPFGEKLFF
D gene: NA; V gene: TRBV30; J gene: TRBJ2-5; clone size: NA; CDR3 DNA: TGTGCCTGGACCCAGGGTATCGGGGAGCAGTACTTC; CDR3 protein: CAWTQGIGEQYF
D gene: TRBD1; V gene: TRBV27; J gene: TRBJ1-5; clone size: NA; CDR3 DNA: TGTGCCAGCAGTTTAGGGACAGGGAGCAATCAGCCCCAGCATTTT; CDR3 protein: CASSLGTGSNQPQHF
D gene: NA; V gene: TRBV29-1; J gene: TRBJ2-2; clone size: few; CDR3 DNA: TGCAGCGCCCACGATGGGCTCGGCGCGAACACCGGGGAGCTGTTTTTT; CDR3 protein: CSAHDGLGANTGELFF
D gene: NA; V gene: TRBV5-1; J gene: TRBJ2-1; clone size: NA; CDR3 DNA: TGCGCCAGCAGTTCCGGGACTGAGTCCTACAATGAGCAGTTCTTC; CDR3 protein: CASSSGTESYNEQFF